This passage covers 29 T cell receptor beta chains from one sample sequenced in a study of memory B cells and T cells in multiple sclerosis. The table came from immunoSEQ multiplex PCR; TCRdb's copy has only in-frame clones and leaves some out. This table holds about 8,000 clones, roughly three fifths found once. Source material: memory (CD45RO+) CD8+ T cells from blood. The receptors derive from a human donor with multiple sclerosis.

The V and J genes are TRBV19 and TRBJ2-4, with 9 bases aligning to TRBD1. The V gene's germline CDR1 is LNHDA and CDR2 SQIVND (reference sequence). The CDR3 is 21 amino acids. The ends lost 4 bases at V and 0 bases at J; junction bases unmatched: 19. The CDR3 spells CASSTRDRAVIKSGAKNIQYF. The CDR3 DNA is TGTGCCAGTAGTACTCGGGACAGGGCAGTGATAAAGTCTGGAGCCAAAAACATTCAGTACTTC.

The genes are TRBV6-6 and TRBJ2-5, with TRBD2 matching 7 bases. Germline-derived CDR1 and CDR2 are MNHNY and SVGAGI (reference sequence). Trimming removed 0 bases from V and 4 bases from J; junction bases left unmatched: 8. CDR3 length equals 16 residues. CDR3 in DNA: TGTGCCAGCAGTTACTCCCGGACCAGGGAGGGAGAGACCCAGTACTTC. Its protein product is CASSYSRTREGETQYF.

The V call is TRBV2, the J call TRBJ2-3, with TRBD1 as a possible D gene (7 bases). Trimming shortened V by 3 bases and J by 4 bases, and 17 bases separated the two germline ends. Germline V gives CDR1 SNHLY, CDR2 FYNNEI. There are 16 residues in the CDR3. The CDR3 loop is CASSDVQGGRADTQYF. As DNA, the CDR3 is TGTGCCAGCAGTGACGTCCAGGGGGGTCGCGCAGATACGCAGTATTTT.

The CDR3 sequence: CASSVGTGPNYGYTF. DNA for the CDR3: TGTGCCAGCAGCGTTGGGACAGGGCCTAACTATGGCTACACCTTC. The V call is TRBV9, the J call TRBJ1-2; TRBD1 aligns across 9 bases. With V trimmed by 2 bases and J by 0 bases, 2 bases remained unmatched. The CDR3 contains 15 residues. Germline assignment: CDR1 SGDLS and CDR2 YYNGEE.

This chain links TRBV11-2 with TRBJ1-2; D is possibly TRBD1 (6 bases). V was pared by 4 bases and J by 5 bases, with 11 bases between. The CDR3 has 13 residues. The germline V gene encodes CDR1 SGHAT and CDR2 FQNNGV. The CDR3 nucleotides read TGTGCCAGCAGCTCAGGGGTAAGGTATGGCTACACCTTC. Its translation is CASSSGVRYGYTF.

There are a few counts of this clone. This chain joins TRBV6-6 and TRBJ2-7; 10 bases agree with TRBD2. The J segment lost 1 base and the V segment lost 10 bases, leaving 13 bases of the junction unmatched. The length of the CDR3 is 16 residues. Germline V gene lookup returns CDR1 MNHNY and CDR2 SVGAGI (reference sequence). CDR3 DNA sequence: TGTGCCATACACCAATCCGGGACTAGCGTTTCCTACGAGCAGTACTTC. Its protein is CAIHQSGTSVSYEQYF.

The table lists this clone with a few counts. The chain joins TRBV28 to TRBJ2-7, with TRBD1 matching 8 bases. The CDR3 spans 13 residues. Germline-derived CDR1 and CDR2 are MDHEN and SYDVKM. The V and J ends lost 2 bases and 3 bases, in that order; junction bases with no gene match: 0. This CDR3 reads CASSLTGGYEQYF. The DNA of the CDR3 is TGTGCCAGCAGTTTAACAGGGGGCTACGAGCAGTACTTC.

V is TRBV9 and J is TRBJ2-5; D gene uncertain. This CDR3 has 14 residues. The V end lost 4 bases, the J end lost 5 bases, and 15 bases lay between the germline ends. In germline, CDR1 is SGDLS, CDR2 YYNGEE. The CDR3 protein is CASSPDAAKETQYF. The CDR3 nucleotides read TGTGCCAGCAGCCCAGACGCGGCGAAGGAGACCCAGTACTTC. The variable domain in full, completed from reference TRBV9 and TRBJ2-5, reads DSGVTQTPKHLITATGQRVTLRCSPRSGDLSVYWYQQSLDQGLQFLIQYYNGEERAKGNILERFSAQQFPDLHSELNLSSLELGDSALYFCASSPDAAKETQYFGPGTRLLVL.

This chain uses TRBV4-1 with TRBJ2-7; no reliable D call. The CDR3 contains 12 residues. V lost 1 base, J lost 7 bases, and 8 bases lay in between. The V gene's germline CDR1 is MGHRA and CDR2 YSYEKL. CDR3 residues: CASSQVPGEQYF. CDR3 coding DNA: TGCGCCAGCAGCCAAGTCCCAGGAGAGCAGTACTTC.

The chain carries TRBV6-6 and TRBJ1-1; D unclear. Germline CDR1 and CDR2: MNHNY and SVGAGI (reference sequence). CDR3 size: 11 residues. V was clipped by 8 bases and J by 1 base, with 5 bases between them. The CDR3: CASGWNTEAFF. The DNA of the CDR3 is TGTGCCAGCGGCTGGAACACTGAAGCTTTCTTT.

This clone was recorded a few times. This sequence joins TRBV10-3 and TRBJ1-1; D gene ambiguous. V was clipped by 6 bases and J by 1 base, with 6 bases between them. Germline CDR1 is ENHRY and CDR2 is SYGVKD. The CDR3 covers 12 residues. The chain's CDR3 is CAISPGNTEAFF. CDR3 nucleotides: TGTGCCATCAGCCCAGGGAACACTGAAGCTTTCTTT.

This clone was counted between two and nine times. This rearrangement joins TRBV6-6 to TRBJ2-7; 9 bases are a match to TRBD1. Per the germline V gene, CDR1 is MNHNY and CDR2 is SVGAGI (reference sequence). Trimming removed 4 bases from V and 4 bases from J; junction bases left unmatched: 2. CDR3 length: 13 amino acids. CDR3 nucleotides: TGTGCCAGCAGTTCACAGGGGGCTTACGAGCAGTACTTC. This codes for CASSSQGAYEQYF.

The chain is built from TRBV7-8 and TRBJ1-1, with D maybe TRBD1 (5 bases). V gave up 0 bases and J gave up 8 bases, with 10 bases separating them. This CDR3 comprises 13 residues. CDR1 and CDR2 from the germline V gene are SGHVS and FQNEAQ. CDR3 residues: CASSLAGVREAFF. In DNA form, the CDR3 reads TGTGCCAGCAGCTTAGCAGGGGTTAGGGAAGCTTTCTTT.

The chain links TRBV5-8 to TRBJ1-1, with D tentatively TRBD1 (5 bases). The germline CDR1 and CDR2 sequences are SGHTS and YDEGEE. The V and J ends lost 1 base and 1 base respectively, with 11 bases between them. The CDR3 is 15 residues long. CDR3 nucleotide sequence: TGTGCCAGCAGCTTGTATAAGGGGCGGAACACTGAAGCTTTCTTT. Translating it yields CASSLYKGRNTEAFF. Based on the CDR3 plus reference TRBV5-8 and TRBJ1-1, the full variable domain is EAGVTQSPTHLIKTRGQQATLRCSPISGHTSVYWYQQALGLGLQFLLWYDEGEERNRGNFPPRFSGRQFPNYSSELNVNALELEDSALYLCASSLYKGRNTEAFFGQGTRLTVV.

Turning to this clone: One junction end does not reproduce the germline sequence, and a read error may be involved. This chain joins TRBV6-6 and TRBJ2-7; maybe TRBD1 (5 bases). The germline V gene has CDR1 MNHNY and CDR2 SVGAGI (reference sequence). The CDR3 sequence is 12 residues long. The CDR3 bases are TGTGCCAGCGGCGACAGTTCCTACGGGCAGTACTTC. Translation: CASGDSSYGQYF.

The CDR3 loop is CASNPGTTGHEQFF. The CDR3 DNA reads TGTGCCAGTAACCCCGGCACTACAGGACATGAGCAGTTCTTC. V and J are TRBV19 and TRBJ2-1; TRBD1 is a possible D gene (5 bases). The CDR3 is made up of 14 amino acids. Germline values: CDR1 LNHDA, CDR2 SQIVND (reference sequence). V dropped 7 bases and J dropped 8 bases, with 18 bases sitting between them.

The chain uses TRBV30 and TRBJ2-2; 13 nucleotides align to TRBD2. Germline assignment: CDR1 GTSNPN and CDR2 SVGIG (reference sequence). J lost 2 bases, V lost 5 bases, and 11 bases had no gene match. CDR3 length: 18 amino acids. The CDR3: CAWESQTSGRRNTGELFF. The DNA of the CDR3 is TGTGCCTGGGAATCCCAGACTAGCGGGAGGAGAAACACCGGGGAGCTGTTTTTT.

The rearrangement joins TRBV6-6 to TRBJ2-6, with D uncertain. The V gene's germline CDR1 is MNHNY and CDR2 SVGAGI (reference sequence). The CDR3 extends over 14 amino acids. V shed 5 bases and J shed 0 bases, with 5 bases lying between them. CDR3 in amino acids: CASSERSGANVLTF. Written as DNA, the CDR3 is TGTGCCAGCAGTGAGCGCTCTGGGGCCAACGTCCTGACTTTC.

In this sample, this clone turned up a few times. One end of the junction does not line up with germline, which may come from a read error. The chain recombines TRBV25-1 with TRBJ2-7; TRBD2 matches 7 bases. Germline CDR1 and CDR2: MGHDK and SYGVNS. There are 14 residues in the CDR3. The CDR3 nucleotides are TGTGCCAGCAGTGAGTTTAGGGAGGGCGACGAGAAGTACTTC. Translation: CASSEFREGDEKYF.

The chain recombines TRBV9 with TRBJ2-2, with D uncertain. V was cut by 0 bases and J by 0 bases, with 6 bases left in between. From germline, CDR1 is SGDLS and CDR2 YYNGEE. This CDR3 comprises 15 residues. CDR3 sequence: CASSVAGSNTGELFF. In DNA form, the CDR3 reads TGTGCCAGCAGCGTAGCTGGCTCGAACACCGGGGAGCTGTTTTTT.

This chain joins TRBV14 and TRBJ1-2, with 12 bases aligning to TRBD1. The CDR3 loop spans 16 amino acids. With 2 bases clipped from V and 3 bases from J, the junction kept 4 bases outside the gene matches. Germline V CDR1 and CDR2: SGHDN, FVKESK. The CDR3 region is CASSQSGQGAYYGYTF. In DNA form, the CDR3 reads TGTGCCAGCAGCCAATCGGGACAGGGGGCCTACTATGGCTACACCTTC.

V and J are TRBV16 and TRBJ2-2; D is unclear. Per germline, CDR1 KGHSY and CDR2 FQNENV. This CDR3 is built from 17 residues. The germline V and J ends were trimmed by 1 base and 4 bases, with 16 bases remaining between them. The CDR3 here is CASSQYLPGSSTGELFF. CDR3 nucleotide sequence: TGTGCCAGCAGCCAATACCTTCCAGGCAGCTCCACCGGGGAGCTGTTTTTT.

The chain joins TRBV6-5 to TRBJ2-7, with TRBD1 identical over 7 bases. The CDR3 is 14 residues long. CDR1 and CDR2 from the germline V gene are MNHEY and SVGAGI. J was trimmed by 3 bases and V by 4 bases; bases with no gene match: 6. The CDR3 region is CASSFRDSLYEQYF. DNA for the CDR3: TGTGCCAGCAGTTTCCGGGACAGCCTCTACGAGCAGTACTTC.

This chain connects TRBV7-8 to TRBJ2-7; D unclear. Germline CDR1 is SGHVS and CDR2 is FQNEAQ. This CDR3 region has 14 residues. V gave up 2 bases and J gave up 0 bases, with 8 bases separating them. CDR3: CASSLTGNSYEQYF. The CDR3 coding sequence is TGTGCCAGCAGCTTAACGGGTAACTCCTACGAGCAGTACTTC.

This clone turned up a few times. The J gene is TRBJ2-6, the V gene TRBV5-6; D is unresolved. Germline CDR1 and CDR2: SGHDT and YYEEEE. Deletions cut 1 base from V and 0 bases from J, with 2 bases between. This CDR3 comprises 14 residues. Here the CDR3 DNA reads TGTGCCAGCAGCTTGCGCTCTGGGGCCAACGTCCTGACTTTC. Residues: CASSLRSGANVLTF.

This clone was detected only a few times. V gene TRBV5-1 combines with J gene TRBJ2-7; TRBD2 aligns across 7 bases. Per the germline V gene, CDR1 is SGHRS and CDR2 is YFSETQ. The CDR3 spans 14 residues. With V trimmed by 0 bases and J by 5 bases, 5 bases remained unmatched. CDR3 sequence reads: CASSLEGLPNEQYF. The CDR3 nucleotides are TGCGCCAGCAGCTTGGAGGGACTACCCAACGAGCAGTACTTC.

V is TRBV15 and J is TRBJ2-2, with 11 bases fitting TRBD2. CDR1 and CDR2 from the germline V gene are LNHNV and YYDKDF (reference sequence). CDR3 length: 16 amino acids. Losses at the gene ends were 5 bases for V and 3 bases for J; bases not matched to a gene: 5. CDR3 DNA sequence: TGTGCCACCAGCCAAGAGGGACTAGCGGACACCGGGGAGCTGTTTTTT. Translating it yields CATSQEGLADTGELFF.

This clone came up a few times. The chain couples TRBV6-6 to TRBJ1-1; no clear D gene. Germline CDR1 MNHNY, CDR2 SVGAGI (reference sequence). Trimming stripped 4 bases from V and 2 bases from J, with 8 bases between. The length of the CDR3 is 13 residues. DNA of the CDR3: TGTGCCAGCAGTTCCGGGGAAAACACTGAAGCTTTCTTT. Protein: CASSSGENTEAFF.

The J gene is TRBJ1-2, the V gene TRBV11-2; 10 bases are a match to TRBD1. Germline V CDR1 and CDR2: SGHAT, FQNNGV. The CDR3 extends over 15 amino acids. The trim removed 3 bases at V and 2 bases at J, leaving 3 bases unmatched. The CDR3 nucleotides are TGTGCCAGCAGCTTGGGGACAGGGGCAAACTATGGCTACACCTTC. Protein sequence: CASSLGTGANYGYTF.